This T cell receptor (beta chain) was profiled in a study of cytomegalovirus exposure and HLA in healthy donors. Overall study findings and caveats: TCR beta sequences numbering more than 15,000 were associated with HLA alleles at 0.05 false discovery rate in a later analysis.

The PCR employed 60 Vbeta primers together with 13 Jbeta primers. Measured with immunoSEQ multiplex PCR; TCRdb has only the in-frame clones, and not every one. The profile covers some 110,000 clones, with 83% appearing a single time and 6.1% taken by the ten largest. The CDR3 is 14 amino acids. Germline V gene data show CDR1 as MNHEY and CDR2 as SVGAGI. V gave up 4 bases and J gave up 3 bases, with 13 bases separating them. On this clone itself: Its specificity is not known.

The V gene is TRBV6-5, the J gene TRBJ2-7, with a weak D call TRBD2 (6 bases). The sequencing input was PBMCs. This TCR was sampled from a man between 18 and 29 years old in good health and CMV-seronegative. The CDR3 coding sequence is TGTGCCAGCAGTTCTGGCGGGGAGTACTACGAGCAGTACTTC. This codes for CASSSGGEYYEQYF.